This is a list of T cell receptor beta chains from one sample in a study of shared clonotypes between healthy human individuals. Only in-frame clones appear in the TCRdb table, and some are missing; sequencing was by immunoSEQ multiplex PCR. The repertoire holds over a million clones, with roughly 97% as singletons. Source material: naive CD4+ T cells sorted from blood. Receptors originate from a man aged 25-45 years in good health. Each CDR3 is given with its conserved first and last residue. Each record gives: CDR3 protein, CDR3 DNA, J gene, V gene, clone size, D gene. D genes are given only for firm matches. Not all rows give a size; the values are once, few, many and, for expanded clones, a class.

cdr3_aa: CASSLRQAETQYF
cdr3_nt: TGTGCCAGCAGCTTAAGACAGGCAGAGACCCAGTACTTC
j_call: TRBJ2-5
v_call: TRBV7-8
clone_size: -
d_call: -

cdr3_aa: CASSPGLAGGRFF
cdr3_nt: TGTGCCAGCAGCCCGGGACTAGCGGGAGGACGGTTCTTC
j_call: TRBJ2-1
v_call: TRBV7-8
clone_size: -
d_call: TRBD2

cdr3_aa: CASRPPDRGAIKSSYNEQFF
cdr3_nt: TGTGCAAGTCGCCCGCCGGACAGGGGCGCAATCAAAAGCTCCTACAATGAGCAGTTCTTC
j_call: TRBJ2-1
v_call: TRBV12-2
clone_size: -
d_call: -

cdr3_aa: CAWSVRSGAGGPFF
cdr3_nt: TGTGCCTGGAGTGTAAGATCAGGAGCGGGAGGGCCCTTCTTC
j_call: TRBJ2-1
v_call: TRBV30
clone_size: once
d_call: TRBD2

cdr3_aa: CASMASNQPQHF
cdr3_nt: TGTGCCAGCATGGCGAGCAATCAGCCCCAGCATTTT
j_call: TRBJ1-5
v_call: TRBV2
clone_size: -
d_call: -

cdr3_aa: CASSSAVNNEQFF
cdr3_nt: TGTGCCAGCAGCTCCGCCGTGAACAATGAGCAGTTCTTC
j_call: TRBJ2-1
v_call: TRBV7-3
clone_size: once
d_call: -

cdr3_aa: CAWSVGTSGNTIYF
cdr3_nt: TGTGCCTGGAGTGTAGGGACATCTGGAAACACCATATATTTT
j_call: TRBJ1-3
v_call: TRBV30
clone_size: -
d_call: -

cdr3_aa: CASSLAGQGESLNEQFF
cdr3_nt: TGCGCCAGCAGCTTGGCTGGACAGGGGGAGTCCCTCAATGAGCAGTTCTTC
j_call: TRBJ2-1
v_call: TRBV5-1
clone_size: -
d_call: TRBD1

cdr3_aa: CASSSTSGGYNEQFF
cdr3_nt: TGCGCCAGCAGCTCGACTAGCGGGGGCTACAATGAGCAGTTCTTC
j_call: TRBJ2-1
v_call: TRBV5-1
clone_size: -
d_call: TRBD2

cdr3_aa: CASSLALGLAVTGELFF
cdr3_nt: TGTGCCAGCAGCTTAGCTTTGGGACTAGCAGTCACCGGGGAGCTGTTTTTT
j_call: TRBJ2-2
v_call: TRBV7-2
clone_size: once
d_call: TRBD2

cdr3_aa: CASKMTGVGYGYTF
cdr3_nt: TGTGCCAGCAAAATGACAGGGGTAGGCTATGGCTACACCTTC
j_call: TRBJ1-2
v_call: TRBV6-1
clone_size: -
d_call: TRBD1

cdr3_aa: CSVQSFEQFF
cdr3_nt: TGCAGCGTGCAAAGTTTTGAGCAGTTCTTC
j_call: TRBJ2-1
v_call: TRBV29-1
clone_size: -
d_call: -

cdr3_aa: CASSQTQQYF
cdr3_nt: TGTGCCAGCAGCCAGACTCAGCAGTACTTC
j_call: TRBJ2-7
v_call: TRBV2
clone_size: -
d_call: -

cdr3_aa: CASSVEPMGRDRANSGANVLTF
cdr3_nt: TGTGCCAGCAGCGTAGAACCTATGGGGAGGGACAGGGCGAACTCTGGGGCCAACGTCCTGACTTTC
j_call: TRBJ2-6
v_call: TRBV9
clone_size: -
d_call: TRBD1

cdr3_aa: CRATGSGYTF
cdr3_nt: TGCAGGGCTACGGGGTCAGGCTACACCTTC
j_call: TRBJ1-2
v_call: TRBV20-1
clone_size: once
d_call: -

cdr3_aa: CASSWGLAGESPDEQFF
cdr3_nt: TGCGCCAGCAGCTGGGGACTAGCGGGAGAGTCCCCCGATGAGCAGTTCTTC
j_call: TRBJ2-1
v_call: TRBV5-1
clone_size: -
d_call: TRBD2

cdr3_aa: CASSGTASSGNTIYF
cdr3_nt: TGCGCCAGCAGTGGGACAGCCAGCTCTGGAAACACCATATATTTT
j_call: TRBJ1-3
v_call: TRBV10-2
clone_size: -
d_call: -

cdr3_aa: CASSLSVTEAFF
cdr3_nt: TGTGCCAGCAGCTTGTCCGTCACTGAAGCTTTCTTT
j_call: TRBJ1-1
v_call: TRBV5-4
clone_size: -
d_call: -

cdr3_aa: CASSRQGMVEKLFF
cdr3_nt: TGTGCCAGCAGTCGACAGGGTATGGTTGAAAAACTGTTTTTT
j_call: TRBJ1-4
v_call: TRBV28
clone_size: -
d_call: TRBD1

cdr3_aa: CASSQDWDGELFF
cdr3_nt: TGTGCCAGCAGCCAAGACTGGGACGGGGAGCTGTTTTTT
j_call: TRBJ2-2
v_call: TRBV14
clone_size: -
d_call: -

cdr3_aa: CASSSTGTSYNEQFF
cdr3_nt: TGTGCCAGCAGCTCGACCGGGACTTCCTACAATGAGCAGTTCTTC
j_call: TRBJ2-1
v_call: TRBV7-9
clone_size: -
d_call: -

cdr3_aa: CASSASGQGRLNEQFF
cdr3_nt: TGTGCCAGCAGCGCCAGTGGACAGGGTCGATTGAATGAGCAGTTCTTC
j_call: TRBJ2-1
v_call: TRBV9
clone_size: -
d_call: TRBD1

cdr3_aa: CASSVEAGDRSGNTIYF
cdr3_nt: TGTGCCAGCAGCGTAGAAGCAGGGGACAGGTCTGGAAACACCATATATTTT
j_call: TRBJ1-3
v_call: TRBV9
clone_size: -
d_call: TRBD1

cdr3_aa: CASSTGTSHYEQYF
cdr3_nt: TGTGCCAGCAGCACCGGGACTAGCCACTACGAGCAGTACTTC
j_call: TRBJ2-7
v_call: TRBV11-2
clone_size: once
d_call: TRBD2

cdr3_aa: CASSQLGYGYTF
cdr3_nt: TGTGCCAGCAGTCAGCTGGGCTATGGCTACACCTTC
j_call: TRBJ1-2
v_call: TRBV28
clone_size: -
d_call: -

cdr3_aa: CASSPLQGKGYEQYF
cdr3_nt: TGTGCCAGCAGTCCTCTTCAGGGTAAGGGATACGAGCAGTACTTC
j_call: TRBJ2-7
v_call: TRBV28
clone_size: -
d_call: -

cdr3_aa: CASSLGLLNEQFF
cdr3_nt: TGTGCCAGCAGCTTAGGACTTCTCAATGAGCAGTTCTTC
j_call: TRBJ2-1
v_call: TRBV11-2
clone_size: -
d_call: -

cdr3_aa: CASSFRGPQETQYF
cdr3_nt: TGTGCCAGCAGTTTCAGGGGGCCCCAAGAGACCCAGTACTTC
j_call: TRBJ2-5
v_call: TRBV11-2
clone_size: once
d_call: TRBD1

cdr3_aa: CASSLASAGVFSNEQFF
cdr3_nt: TGTGCCAGCAGCTTAGCTTCTGCGGGAGTGTTTAGCAATGAGCAGTTCTTC
j_call: TRBJ2-1
v_call: TRBV7-2
clone_size: -
d_call: TRBD2

cdr3_aa: CASSLSLGGKIGATGELFF
cdr3_nt: TGTGCCAGCAGTCTATCCCTTGGGGGAAAAATTGGGGCCACCGGGGAGCTGTTTTTT
j_call: TRBJ2-2
v_call: TRBV5-5
clone_size: -
d_call: -

cdr3_aa: CASSEDGYSNQPQHF
cdr3_nt: TGTGCCAGCAGTGAAGACGGTTATAGCAATCAGCCCCAGCATTTT
j_call: TRBJ1-5
v_call: TRBV6-1
clone_size: -
d_call: -

cdr3_aa: CSVGIKGQLERETQYF
cdr3_nt: TGCAGCGTTGGAATAAAGGGACAGCTAGAGCGGGAGACCCAGTACTTC
j_call: TRBJ2-5
v_call: TRBV29-1
clone_size: once
d_call: TRBD1

cdr3_aa: CASRPPGRGIYGYTF
cdr3_nt: TGTGCCAGCAGGCCTCCGGGGCGCGGAATCTATGGCTACACCTTC
j_call: TRBJ1-2
v_call: TRBV27
clone_size: -
d_call: -

cdr3_aa: CASSLGAPGTRNTDTQYF
cdr3_nt: TGTGCCAGCAGCTTAGGGGCCCCCGGGACTCGCAACACAGATACGCAGTATTTT
j_call: TRBJ2-3
v_call: TRBV7-2
clone_size: -
d_call: -

cdr3_aa: CASSYTGTYYEQYF
cdr3_nt: TGTGCCAGCAGTTATACCGGGACATATTACGAGCAGTACTTC
j_call: TRBJ2-7
v_call: TRBV7-2
clone_size: -
d_call: -

cdr3_aa: CASSPKGDHSNQPQHF
cdr3_nt: TGTGCCAGCAGCCCCAAGGGAGACCATAGCAATCAGCCCCAGCATTTT
j_call: TRBJ1-5
v_call: TRBV27
clone_size: -
d_call: -

cdr3_aa: CAIQGVYYEQYF
cdr3_nt: TGTGCCATCCAGGGGGTATACTACGAGCAGTACTTC
j_call: TRBJ2-7
v_call: TRBV28
clone_size: -
d_call: TRBD1

cdr3_aa: CASSDTGASEKLFF
cdr3_nt: TGTGCCAGCAGCGACACAGGGGCGTCTGAAAAACTGTTTTTT
j_call: TRBJ1-4
v_call: TRBV7-6
clone_size: -
d_call: TRBD1

cdr3_aa: CASSRDRGRAPAYNEQFF
cdr3_nt: TGTGCCAGCAGCCGAGACCGGGGGAGGGCGCCCGCCTACAATGAGCAGTTCTTC
j_call: TRBJ2-1
v_call: TRBV9
clone_size: -
d_call: TRBD2

cdr3_aa: CASRLSGSNGEQFF
cdr3_nt: TGTGCCAGCAGGCTTAGCGGGAGTAATGGTGAGCAGTTCTTC
j_call: TRBJ2-1
v_call: TRBV6-5
clone_size: -
d_call: TRBD2